This passage covers 6 T cell receptor beta chains from one sample sequenced in a study of cytomegalovirus exposure and HLA in healthy donors. Clones were read by immunoSEQ multiplex PCR, and TCRdb kept only the in-frame ones, dropping some. Among more than 95,000 clones listed, 94% were seen once. Sequencing was done on a sample of PBMCs. Receptors originate from a woman aged 18-30 years in good health and CMV-seronegative.

This chain uses TRBV5-1 with TRBJ2-3; D possibly corresponds to TRBD1 (7 bases). V was pared by 4 bases and J by 3 bases, with 12 bases between. Germline V gene data show CDR1 as SGHRS and CDR2 as YFSETQ. This CDR3 is 14 amino acids long. This CDR3 is CASSRTGGTDTQYF. The CDR3, as DNA: TGCGCCAGCAGCAGGACAGGAGGGACAGATACGCAGTATTTT.

The chain has TRBV11-2 and TRBJ2-5, with D tentatively TRBD1 (6 bases). The CDR3 runs 15 residues. V gave up 5 bases and J gave up 0 bases, with 13 bases separating them. CDR1 and CDR2 from the germline V gene are SGHAT and FQNNGV. The CDR3 nucleotides are TGTGCCAGCAGCCCGGGCGACAGGTACCAAGAGACCCAGTACTTC. Translated: CASSPGDRYQETQYF.

CDR3 DNA: TGTGCCAGCAGTGATTTCCTCACGGGCGAGCAGTACTTC. Amino acid sequence: CASSDFLTGEQYF. The V gene is TRBV6-1, the J gene TRBJ2-7; D call uncertain. The V gene's germline CDR1 is MNHNS and CDR2 SASEGT. The germline V and J ends were trimmed by 3 bases and 6 bases, with 12 bases remaining between them. This CDR3 contains 13 residues.

This rearrangement joins TRBV10-3 to TRBJ2-5; 9 bases align to TRBD2. Germline V gene sequence: CDR1 ENHRY, CDR2 SYGVKD. The junction had 4 bases not matched to a gene; V was cut back by 2 bases and J by 3 bases. The CDR3 is 15 residues long. The CDR3, as DNA: TGTGCCATCAGTGAGAATGCGGGGGGGGAAGAGACCCAGTACTTC. Its translation: CAISENAGGEETQYF.

The chain joins TRBV5-4 to TRBJ2-5; D not certain. Trimming removed 2 bases at V and 0 bases at J, with 11 bases between. The germline V gene has CDR1 SGHNT and CDR2 YYREEE (reference sequence). This CDR3 is 15 amino acids long. The CDR3 is CASSLDLLYQETQYF. The CDR3 coding sequence is TGTGCCAGCAGCTTAGACTTATTGTACCAAGAGACCCAGTACTTC.

The rearrangement uses TRBV28 and TRBJ2-1; 11 nucleotides align to TRBD1. Germline trimming cut 3 bases from V and 1 base from J; bases unmatched to any gene: 5. CDR1 is MDHEN, CDR2 SYDVKM, per germline. The CDR3 spans 17 residues. In nucleotides, the CDR3 is TGTGCCAGCAGTTTCGGGACAGGGGGGAGGTCCTACAATGAGCAGTTCTTC. This translates into CASSFGTGGRSYNEQFF.